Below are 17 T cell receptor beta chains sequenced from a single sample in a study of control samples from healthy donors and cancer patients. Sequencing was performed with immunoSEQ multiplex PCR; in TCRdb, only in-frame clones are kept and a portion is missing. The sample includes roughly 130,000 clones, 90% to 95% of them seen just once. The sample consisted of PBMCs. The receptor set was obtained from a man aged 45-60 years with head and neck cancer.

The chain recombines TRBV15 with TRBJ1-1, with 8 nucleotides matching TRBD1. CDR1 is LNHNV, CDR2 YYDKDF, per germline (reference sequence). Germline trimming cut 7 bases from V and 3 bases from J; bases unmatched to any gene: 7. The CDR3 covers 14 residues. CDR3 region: CATKGRQGHTEAFF. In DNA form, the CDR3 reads TGTGCCACCAAGGGAAGACAGGGGCACACTGAAGCTTTCTTT.

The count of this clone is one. The CDR3 here is CATHPGEGESSYEQYF. The CDR3 region has the DNA TGTGCCACTCACCCCGGGGAGGGGGAGAGCTCCTACGAGCAGTACTTC. V gene TRBV28 combines with J gene TRBJ2-7, with a possible D match to TRBD2 (7 bases). V was pared by 10 bases and J by 0 bases, with 22 bases between. Germline V gene lookup returns CDR1 MDHEN and CDR2 SYDVKM. This CDR3 contains 16 residues.

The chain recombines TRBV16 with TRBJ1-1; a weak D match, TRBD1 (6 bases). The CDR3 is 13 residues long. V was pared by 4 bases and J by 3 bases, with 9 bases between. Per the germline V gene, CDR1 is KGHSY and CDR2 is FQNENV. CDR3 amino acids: CASSRGRHTEAFF. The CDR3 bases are TGTGCCAGCAGCCGGGGGCGCCACACTGAAGCTTTCTTT.

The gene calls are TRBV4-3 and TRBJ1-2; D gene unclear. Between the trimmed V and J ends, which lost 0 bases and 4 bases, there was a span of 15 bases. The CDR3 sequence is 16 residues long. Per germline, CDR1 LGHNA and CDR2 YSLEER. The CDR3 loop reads CASSQDSTASSYGYTF. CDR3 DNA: TGCGCCAGCAGCCAAGACAGCACGGCGAGCTCCTATGGCTACACCTTC.

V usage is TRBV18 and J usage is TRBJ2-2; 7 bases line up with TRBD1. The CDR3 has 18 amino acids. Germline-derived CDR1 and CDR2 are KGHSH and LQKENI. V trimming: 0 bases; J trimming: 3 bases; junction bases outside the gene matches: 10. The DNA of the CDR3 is TGTGCCAGCTCACCACCGAATCAGGGGGTGGAGGACACCGGGGAGCTGTTTTTT. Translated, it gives CASSPPNQGVEDTGELFF.

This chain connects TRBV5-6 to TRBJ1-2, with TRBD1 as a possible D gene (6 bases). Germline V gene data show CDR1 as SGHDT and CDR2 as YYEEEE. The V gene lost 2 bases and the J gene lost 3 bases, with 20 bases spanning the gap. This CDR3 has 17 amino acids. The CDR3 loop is CASSLSSGGRGYYGYTF. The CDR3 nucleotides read TGTGCCAGCAGCTTATCTTCAGGCGGCAGGGGCTACTATGGCTACACCTTC.

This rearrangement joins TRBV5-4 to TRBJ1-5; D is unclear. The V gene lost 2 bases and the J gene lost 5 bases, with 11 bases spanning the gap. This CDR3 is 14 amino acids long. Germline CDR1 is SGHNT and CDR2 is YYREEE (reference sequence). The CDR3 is CASSFGGPDQPQHF. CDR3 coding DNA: TGTGCCAGCAGCTTCGGAGGCCCCGATCAGCCCCAGCATTTT.

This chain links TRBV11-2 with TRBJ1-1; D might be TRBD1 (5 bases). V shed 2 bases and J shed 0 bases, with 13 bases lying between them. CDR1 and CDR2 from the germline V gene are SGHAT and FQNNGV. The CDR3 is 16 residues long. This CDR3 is CASSLTGGEMNTEAFF. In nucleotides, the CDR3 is TGTGCCAGCAGCTTAACGGGAGGGGAAATGAACACTGAAGCTTTCTTT.

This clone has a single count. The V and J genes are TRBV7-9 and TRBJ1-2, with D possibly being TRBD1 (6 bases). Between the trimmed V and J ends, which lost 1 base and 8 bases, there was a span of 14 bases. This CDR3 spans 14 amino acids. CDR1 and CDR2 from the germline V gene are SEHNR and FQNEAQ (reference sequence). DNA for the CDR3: TGTGCCAGCAGCTTAGGGGACACAAATGGAGGCTACACCTTC. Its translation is CASSLGDTNGGYTF. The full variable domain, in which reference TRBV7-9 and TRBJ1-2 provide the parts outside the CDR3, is DTGVSQNPRHKITKRGQNVTFRCDPISEHNRLYWYRQTLGQGPEFLTYFQNEAQLEKSRLLSDRFSAERPKGSFSTLEIQRTEQGDSAMYLCASSLGDTNGGYTFGSGTRLTVV.

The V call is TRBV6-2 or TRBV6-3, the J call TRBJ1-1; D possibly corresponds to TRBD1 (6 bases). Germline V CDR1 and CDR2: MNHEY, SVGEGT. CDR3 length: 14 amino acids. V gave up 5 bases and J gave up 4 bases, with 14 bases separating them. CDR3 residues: CASSNDRLSTEAFF. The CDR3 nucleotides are TGTGCCAGCAGTAACGACAGGTTATCCACTGAAGCTTTCTTT.

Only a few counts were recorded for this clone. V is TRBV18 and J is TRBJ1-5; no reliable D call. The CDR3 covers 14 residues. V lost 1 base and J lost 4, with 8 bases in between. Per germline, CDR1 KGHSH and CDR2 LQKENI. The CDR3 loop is CASSPLRLNQPQHF. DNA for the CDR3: TGTGCCAGCTCACCACTGAGGCTGAATCAGCCCCAGCATTTT. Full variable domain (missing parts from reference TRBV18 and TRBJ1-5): NAGVMQNPRHLVRRRGQEARLRCSPMKGHSHVYWYRQLPEEGLKFMVYLQKENIIDESGMPKERFSAEFPKEGPSILRIQQVVRGDSAAYFCASSPLRLNQPQHFGDGTRLSIL.

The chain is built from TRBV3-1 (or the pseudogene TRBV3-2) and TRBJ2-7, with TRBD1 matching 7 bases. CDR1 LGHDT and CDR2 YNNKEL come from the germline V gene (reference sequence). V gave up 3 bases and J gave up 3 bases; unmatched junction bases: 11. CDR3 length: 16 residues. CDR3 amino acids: CASSHPDRDGYYEQYF. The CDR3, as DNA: TGTGCCAGCAGCCACCCCGACAGGGATGGGTACTACGAGCAGTACTTC.

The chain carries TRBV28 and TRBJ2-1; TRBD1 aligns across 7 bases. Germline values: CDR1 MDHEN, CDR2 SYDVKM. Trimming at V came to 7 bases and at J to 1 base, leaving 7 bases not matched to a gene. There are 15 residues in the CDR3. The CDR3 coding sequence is TGTGCCAGCAAGAGGGCAGGGGGATCCTACAATGAGCAGTTCTTC. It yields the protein CASKRAGGSYNEQFF.

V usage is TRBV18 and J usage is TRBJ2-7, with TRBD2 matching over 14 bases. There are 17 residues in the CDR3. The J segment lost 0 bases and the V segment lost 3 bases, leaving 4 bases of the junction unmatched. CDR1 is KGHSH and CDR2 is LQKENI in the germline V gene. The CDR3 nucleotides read TGTGCCAGCTCACCGCCCGGACTAGCGGGGGGCTCCTACGAGCAGTACTTC. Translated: CASSPPGLAGGSYEQYF.

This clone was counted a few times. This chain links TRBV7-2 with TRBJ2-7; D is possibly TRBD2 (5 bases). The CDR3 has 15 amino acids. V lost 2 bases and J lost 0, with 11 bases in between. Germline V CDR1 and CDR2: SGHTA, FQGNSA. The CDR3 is CASSLTSGFSYEQYF. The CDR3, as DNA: TGTGCCAGCAGCTTAACTTCGGGATTCTCCTACGAGCAGTACTTC.

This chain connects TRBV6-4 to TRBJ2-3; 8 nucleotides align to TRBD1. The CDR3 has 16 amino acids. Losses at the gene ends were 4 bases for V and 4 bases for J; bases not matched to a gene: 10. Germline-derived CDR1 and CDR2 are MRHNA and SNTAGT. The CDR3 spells CASSANDRGRADTQYF. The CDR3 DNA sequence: TGTGCCAGCAGTGCCAATGACAGGGGTAGGGCAGATACGCAGTATTTT.

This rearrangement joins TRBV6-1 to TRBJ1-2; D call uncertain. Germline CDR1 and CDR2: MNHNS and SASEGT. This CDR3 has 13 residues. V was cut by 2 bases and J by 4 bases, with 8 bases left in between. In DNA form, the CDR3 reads TGTGCCAGCAGTGAATCGGCAGCCTATGGCTACACCTTC. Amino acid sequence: CASSESAAYGYTF.